One sample yielded the 28 T cell receptor beta chains listed below, sequenced in a study of CD8 T cells in ankylosing spondylitis. A single record per CDR3 protein comes from TCRdb applying MiXCR to the 5' RACE reads. This table holds about 17,000 distinct CDR3 sequences, approximately 8% found once. Specimen: blood. Every receptor here comes from a male donor with ankylosing spondylitis or in good health (not recorded which).

This clonotype appeared many times. The V gene is TRBV7-8, the J gene TRBJ2-1; TRBD2 matches at 9 bases. With V trimmed by 8 bases and J by 1 base, 12 bases remained unmatched. This CDR3 contains 17 residues. Germline V gives CDR1 SGHVS, CDR2 FQNEAQ. The CDR3 spells CASRLDTSGLSYNEQFF. CDR3 nucleotides: TGTGCCAGCCGACTAGATACTAGCGGGTTATCCTACAATGAGCAGTTCTTC.

Ten or more counts support this clonotype. This chain joins TRBV5-1 and TRBJ2-1; no firm D call. Germline V gene data show CDR1 as SGHRS and CDR2 as YFSETQ. The CDR3 is 12 residues long. Trimming cost V 5 bases and J 3 bases, with 6 bases left between them. The DNA for the CDR3 is TGCGCCAGCAGTGATTTCTACAATGAGCAGTTCTTC. Translating gives CASSDFYNEQFF.

This clonotype was counted ten times or more. The J gene is TRBJ1-2, the V gene TRBV20-1; D remains unclear. The CDR3 contains 10 residues. Germline values: CDR1 DFQATT, CDR2 SNEGSKA (reference sequence). Trimming pared 4 bases from V and 6 bases from J, leaving 6 bases between. The CDR3 loop reads CSATEDGYTF. CDR3 coding DNA: TGCAGTGCTACGGAGGATGGCTACACCTTC.

This clonotype was detected a few times. The V call is TRBV28, the J call TRBJ1-5, with TRBD1 matching 7 bases. Trimming removed 6 bases from V and 3 bases from J; junction bases left unmatched: 14. There are 17 residues in the CDR3. Per germline, CDR1 MDHEN and CDR2 SYDVKM. This CDR3 reads CASSTPRRQGLNQPQHF. In DNA, the CDR3 is TGTGCCAGCAGCACTCCCCGGCGACAGGGTCTCAATCAGCCCCAGCATTTT.

This clonotype appeared a few times. Germline and junction disagree at one end, which may indicate a read error. The chain has TRBV7-7 and TRBJ1-5; D is unresolved. CDR1 and CDR2 (germline): SSHAT, FNYEAQ (reference sequence). The CDR3 is 13 residues long. The CDR3: CASSADLNQPQHF. The CDR3, as DNA: TGTGCTAGCAGCGCGGACCTCAATCAGCCCCAGCATTTT.

In its sample, this clonotype was seen many times. CDR3 sequence reads: CASSPAEGTQYF. The DNA for the CDR3 is TGTGCCAGCAGCCCTGCAGAGGGAACGCAGTATTTT. The chain links TRBV11-2 to TRBJ2-3, with a tentative D call TRBD2 (5 bases). Germline CDR1 is SGHAT and CDR2 is FQNNGV. The CDR3 runs 12 residues. V lost 5 bases, J lost 9 bases, and 12 bases lay in between.

This clonotype has more than one count but fewer than ten. The chain uses TRBV7-2 and TRBJ2-2, with TRBD1 matching 9 bases. There are 18 residues in the CDR3. Trimming took 4 bases from V and 0 from J; bases not matched to a gene: 9. The V gene's germline CDR1 is SGHTA and CDR2 FQGNSA. The CDR3 region is CASSSGGTGSANTGELFF. The DNA of the CDR3 is TGTGCCAGCAGCTCGGGTGGGACAGGGTCCGCGAACACCGGGGAGCTGTTTTTT.

V gene TRBV6-2 or TRBV6-3 combines with J gene TRBJ2-1; a weak D match, TRBD2 (7 bases). The germline V and J ends were trimmed by 7 bases and 2 bases, with 15 bases remaining between them. This CDR3 contains 15 residues. Germline V gives CDR1 MNHEY, CDR2 SVGEGT. The CDR3 coding sequence is TGTGCCAGCACCCGAAGGGGGGGCCCCTACAATGAGCAGTTCTTC. Amino acids: CASTRRGGPYNEQFF.

This clonotype has at least ten counts. The chain recombines TRBV12-3 or TRBV12-4 with TRBJ1-5; 10 bases line up with TRBD1. J gave up 4 bases and V 6 bases, and 3 bases lay outside the gene matches. The CDR3 runs 14 residues. CDR3 sequence: CASRTGGGNQPQHF. In DNA form, the CDR3 reads TGTGCCAGCAGGACAGGGGGCGGGAATCAGCCCCAGCATTTT.

This clonotype was observed a few times. V gene TRBV27 combines with J gene TRBJ2-5; a possible D gene is TRBD2 (6 bases). This CDR3 spans 17 amino acids. In germline, CDR1 is MNHEY, CDR2 SMNVEV (reference sequence). The germline V and J ends were trimmed by 0 bases and 5 bases, with 19 bases remaining between them. Here the CDR3 reads CASSLSRGLDVMETQYF. The DNA of the CDR3 is TGTGCCAGCAGTTTATCGAGGGGACTGGACGTTATGGAGACCCAGTACTTC.

This clonotype has a count of ten or more. The rearrangement links TRBV12-3 or TRBV12-4 to TRBJ2-1; no clear D gene. Trimming stripped 6 bases from V and 14 bases from J, with 14 bases between. The CDR3 has 11 residues. This CDR3 reads CASSQGSVEFF. The CDR3 region has the DNA TGTGCCAGCAGCCAAGGTTCGGTGGAGTTCTTC.

The chain joins TRBV4-2 to TRBJ2-1, with no clear D. This CDR3 contains 15 residues. V gave up 0 bases and J gave up 2 bases, with 8 bases separating them. CDR1 LGHNA and CDR2 YNFKEQ come from the germline V gene. DNA for the CDR3: TGTGCCAGCAGCCAAGAAGGTGGCGCCTACAATGAGCAGTTCTTC. Translated, it gives CASSQEGGAYNEQFF.

This chain uses TRBV28 with TRBJ1-5; TRBD1 is a possible D gene (5 bases). The CDR3 loop spans 15 amino acids. Trimming left V 5 bases short and J 2 bases short, with 13 bases between. Per the germline V gene, CDR1 is MDHEN and CDR2 is SYDVKM. The chain's CDR3 is CASSASGSGNQPQHF. The DNA for the CDR3 is TGTGCCAGCAGTGCCTCAGGGTCGGGCAATCAGCCCCAGCATTTT.

This clonotype has a handful of counts. The V gene is TRBV7-2, the J gene TRBJ2-1, with a weak D call TRBD1 (7 bases). The length of the CDR3 is 13 residues. V was pared by 9 bases and J by 4 bases, with 13 bases between. Germline CDR1 SGHTA, CDR2 FQGNSA. The chain's CDR3 is CASRQGGYNEQFF. CDR3 DNA sequence: TGTGCCAGTAGACAGGGAGGATACAATGAGCAGTTCTTC.

This clonotype was seen at least ten times. This sequence joins TRBV15 and TRBJ2-3, with TRBD2 matching over 9 bases. CDR1 and CDR2 (germline): LNHNV, YYDKDF (reference sequence). J lost 5 bases, V lost 4 bases, and 1 base had no gene match. The CDR3 runs to 13 residues. CDR3 protein: CATSTAGGDTQYF. The CDR3 nucleotides read TGTGCCACCAGCACAGCGGGAGGAGATACGCAGTATTTT.

This clonotype was counted at least ten times. The CDR3 DNA reads TGTGCCAGCAGCGATAGCGGGGGCCTTTCCAATGAGCAGTTCTTC. The encoded protein is CASSDSGGLSNEQFF. The chain combines TRBV12-3 or TRBV12-4 with TRBJ2-1; 9 positions match TRBD2. The CDR3 is made up of 15 amino acids. The V gene end was trimmed by 6 bases and the J gene end by 6 bases; junction bases not matched to a gene: 9.

The rearrangement joins TRBV11-2 to TRBJ2-1; no clear D. This CDR3 spans 15 amino acids. Germline CDR1 SGHAT, CDR2 FQNNGV. Trimming pared 3 bases from V and 7 bases from J, leaving 16 bases between. The CDR3: CASSLEINRRNEQFF. CDR3 bases: TGTGCCAGCAGCTTGGAAATAAACCGCCGGAATGAGCAGTTCTTC.

J is TRBJ1-4 and V is TRBV20-1, with D possibly matching TRBD1 (5 bases). Germline CDR1 is DFQATT and CDR2 is SNEGSKA (reference sequence). The CDR3 covers 15 residues. V gave up 6 bases and J gave up 1 base, with 15 bases separating them. CDR3 loop: CSASRLTETNEKLFF. In DNA form, the CDR3 reads TGCAGTGCCTCCCGTTTGACAGAAACTAATGAAAAACTGTTTTTT.

This clonotype was detected many times. CDR3 bases: TGCGCCAGCAGCCAAGATGAGGGGCGGGCGCAGTTCTTC. Protein product: CASSQDEGRAQFF. The chain recombines TRBV4-1 with TRBJ2-1, with D possibly called TRBD1 or TRBD2 (5 bases each). Germline lookup yields CDR1 MGHRA and CDR2 YSYEKL. CDR3 length equals 13 residues. V shed 0 bases and J shed 12 bases, with 12 bases lying between them.

Many counts were recorded for this clonotype. The chain employs TRBV28 and TRBJ2-3; 10 nucleotides agree with TRBD1. The germline V gene encodes CDR1 MDHEN and CDR2 SYDVKM. The CDR3 runs to 15 residues. Trimming took 6 bases from V and 0 from J; bases not matched to a gene: 3. CDR3 region: CASRRTGGSTDTQYF. The CDR3 DNA reads TGTGCCAGCAGACGGACAGGGGGTAGCACAGATACGCAGTATTTT.

There are many counts of this clonotype. CDR3 loop: CASCPGPLYNEQFF. The CDR3 nucleotides are TGTGCCAGCTGCCCCGGGCCCCTCTACAATGAGCAGTTCTTC. The chain uses TRBV5-6 and TRBJ2-1; no firm D call. The CDR3 length is 14 residues. CDR1 and CDR2 from the germline V gene are SGHDT and YYEEEE. Trimming pared 7 bases from V and 3 bases from J, leaving 14 bases between.

There are many counts of this clonotype. The chain couples TRBV20-1 to TRBJ1-1; D gene ambiguous. The CDR3 spans 12 residues. V dropped 6 bases and J dropped 0 bases, with 8 bases sitting between them. CDR1 DFQATT and CDR2 SNEGSKA come from the germline V gene (reference sequence). CDR3: CSAGPVNTEAFF. The DNA of the CDR3 is TGCAGTGCCGGCCCCGTGAACACTGAAGCTTTCTTT.

This clonotype was counted a few times. This chain links TRBV5-1 with TRBJ2-1, with 9 bases that match TRBD1. Germline values: CDR1 SGHRS, CDR2 YFSETQ. The trim removed 4 bases at V and 6 bases at J, leaving 5 bases unmatched. This CDR3 is 14 amino acids long. Here the CDR3 reads CASSPGQGFNEQFF. Written as DNA, the CDR3 is TGCGCCAGCAGCCCGGGACAGGGATTCAATGAGCAGTTCTTC. The variable domain in full, with the rest retrieved from reference TRBV5-1 and TRBJ2-1, is KAGVTQTPRYLIKTRGQQVTLSCSPISGHRSVSWYQQTPGQGLQFLFEYFSETQRNKGNFPGRFSGRQFSNSRSEMNVSTLELGDSALYLCASSPGQGFNEQFFGPGTRLTVL.

This clonotype was seen ten or more times. The chain joins TRBV27 to TRBJ2-7; 11 bases map to TRBD2. Germline CDR1 MNHEY, CDR2 SMNVEV (reference sequence). Trimming removed 5 bases from V and 3 bases from J; junction bases left unmatched: 6. The CDR3 is 15 residues long. The CDR3 spells CASSPRLAGNYEQYF. CDR3 bases: TGTGCCAGCAGTCCCAGACTAGCGGGGAACTACGAGCAGTACTTC.

The CDR3 DNA reads TGTGCCAGCAGTTTGGACAGGGTCTATGGCTACACCTTC. Residues: CASSLDRVYGYTF. The V call is TRBV28, the J call TRBJ1-2; 8 bases are shared with TRBD1. With V trimmed by 3 bases and J by 4 bases, 1 base remained unmatched. The CDR3 has 13 residues. In germline, CDR1 is MDHEN, CDR2 SYDVKM.

This clonotype has ten or more counts. The J gene is TRBJ2-7, the V gene TRBV28, with D perhaps TRBD1 or TRBD2 (5 bases each). The CDR3 runs 16 residues. Trimming cost V 6 bases and J 3 bases, with 21 bases left between them. The V gene's germline CDR1 is MDHEN and CDR2 SYDVKM. CDR3 in DNA: TGTGCCAGCAGCCCCTTTATGGGGACCGACTTCTACGAGCAGTACTTC. Translated, it gives CASSPFMGTDFYEQYF. Using reference TRBV28 and TRBJ2-7 for the parts outside the CDR3, the full variable domain is DVKVTQSSRYLVKRTGEKVFLECVQDMDHENMFWYRQDPGLGLRLIYFSYDVKMKEKGDIPEGYSVSREKKERFSLILESASTNQTSMYLCASSPFMGTDFYEQYFGPGTRLTVT.

The chain links TRBV7-2 to TRBJ2-1; a possible D gene is TRBD2 (6 bases). Trimming took 3 bases from V and 4 from J, leaving 13 bases between them. The CDR3 runs 15 residues. The germline V gene has CDR1 SGHTA and CDR2 FQGNSA. CDR3 coding DNA: TGTGCCAGCAGCTTGGCGGGGATCCTTTACAATGAGCAGTTCTTC. Encoded protein: CASSLAGILYNEQFF.

The sample holds a few counts of this clonotype. This chain connects TRBV12-3 or TRBV12-4 to TRBJ2-5; 10 bases agree with TRBD1. The CDR3 runs 14 residues. V shed 5 bases, J shed 4 bases, and the junction held 4 bases outside the gene matches. In DNA form, the CDR3 reads TGTGCCAGCAGTCCGTGGGACAGGGGAGAGACCCAGTACTTC. This sequence encodes CASSPWDRGETQYF.